This entry lists 3 T cell receptor beta chains sequenced from one sample in a study of blood T cell repertoires in COVID-19. Clones were read by immunoSEQ multiplex PCR, and TCRdb kept only the in-frame ones, dropping some. Counted here are about 83,000 clones, approximately 86% occurring once; the ten biggest clones make up 8%. Sequenced material: peripheral blood. Receptors originate from an older man with active or convalescent COVID-19.

V and J are TRBV5-1 and TRBJ1-1; 10 nucleotides align to TRBD1. Germline V CDR1 and CDR2: SGHRS, YFSETQ. CDR3 length: 15 residues. The junction had 6 bases not matched to a gene; V was cut back by 4 bases and J by 3 bases. CDR3 amino acids: CASSPGQGVDTEAFF. The CDR3 DNA reads TGCGCCAGCAGCCCCGGACAGGGGGTTGACACTGAAGCTTTCTTT. Together with reference TRBV5-1 and TRBJ1-1, the CDR3 gives the full variable domain: KAGVTQTPRYLIKTRGQQVTLSCSPISGHRSVSWYQQTPGQGLQFLFEYFSETQRNKGNFPGRFSGRQFSNSRSEMNVSTLELGDSALYLCASSPGQGVDTEAFFGQGTRLTVV.

This chain connects TRBV28 to TRBJ1-2, with D possibly TRBD1 on 6 matching bases. CDR3 length: 14 residues. Germline CDR1 is MDHEN and CDR2 is SYDVKM. Trimming shortened V by 6 bases and J by 2 bases, and 13 bases separated the two germline ends. Here the CDR3 DNA reads TGTGCCAGCAGGCCGGGACAAATAAACTATGGCTACACCTTC. Residues: CASRPGQINYGYTF.

This clone was counted a single time. The V and J genes are TRBV28 and TRBJ2-2; 7 bases are a match to TRBD2. V lost 4 bases to trimming and J lost 3 bases; unmatched junction nucleotides: 8. Germline values: CDR1 MDHEN, CDR2 SYDVKM. This CDR3 spans 16 amino acids. CDR3 coding DNA: TGTGCCAGCAGTTACAACGGCGGGGGTGACACCGGGGAGCTGTTTTTT. Its protein product is CASSYNGGGDTGELFF.